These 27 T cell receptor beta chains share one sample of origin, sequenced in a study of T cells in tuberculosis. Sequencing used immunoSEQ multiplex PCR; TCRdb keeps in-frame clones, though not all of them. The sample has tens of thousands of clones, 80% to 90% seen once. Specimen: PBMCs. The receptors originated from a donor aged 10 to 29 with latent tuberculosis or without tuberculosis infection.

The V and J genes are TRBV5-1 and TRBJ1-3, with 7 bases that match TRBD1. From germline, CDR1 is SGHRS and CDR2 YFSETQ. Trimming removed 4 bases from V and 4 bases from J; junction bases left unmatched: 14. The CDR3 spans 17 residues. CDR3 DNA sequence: TGCGCCAGCAGCCCGCTAGGATCCGGGACAGTCGGAAACACCATATATTTT. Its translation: CASSPLGSGTVGNTIYF.

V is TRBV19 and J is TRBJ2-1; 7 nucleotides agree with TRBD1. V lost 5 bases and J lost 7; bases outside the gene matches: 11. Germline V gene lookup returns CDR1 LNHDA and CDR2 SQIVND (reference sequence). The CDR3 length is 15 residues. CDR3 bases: TGTGCCAGTAGTCCGACAGGACAGGCTAGGAATGAGCAGTTCTTC. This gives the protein CASSPTGQARNEQFF.

The CDR3, as DNA: TGCAGCGTCACGCACGGTGAGCAGTTCTTC. Translated: CSVTHGEQFF. This chain links TRBV29-1 with TRBJ2-1, with no clear D. V lost 6 bases and J lost 9, with 9 bases in between. CDR1 is SQVTM and CDR2 is ANQGSEA in the germline V gene. CDR3 length: 10 amino acids.

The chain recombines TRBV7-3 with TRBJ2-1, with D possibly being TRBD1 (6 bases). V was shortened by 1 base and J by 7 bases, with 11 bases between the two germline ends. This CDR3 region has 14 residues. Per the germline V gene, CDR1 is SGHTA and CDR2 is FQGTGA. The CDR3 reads CASSLKSGANEQFF. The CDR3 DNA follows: TGTGCCAGCAGCTTAAAGTCAGGGGCGAATGAGCAGTTCTTC.

The CDR3 region has the DNA TGCGCCAGCAGCTTGATGTTGGGAGGAGAGACCCAGTACTTC. Its translation: CASSLMLGGETQYF. The chain links TRBV5-1 to TRBJ2-5; D perhaps matches TRBD2 (6 bases). V lost 1 base, J lost 4 bases, and 11 bases lay in between. This CDR3 has 14 residues. Germline CDR1 reads SGHRS; CDR2 reads YFSETQ.

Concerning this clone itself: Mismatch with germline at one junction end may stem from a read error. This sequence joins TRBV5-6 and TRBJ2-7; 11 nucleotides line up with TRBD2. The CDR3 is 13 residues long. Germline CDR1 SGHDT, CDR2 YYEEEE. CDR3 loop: CASRFGLAGGQYF. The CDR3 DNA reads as TGTGCCAGCCGCTTTGGGCTAGCGGGGGGACAGTACTTC. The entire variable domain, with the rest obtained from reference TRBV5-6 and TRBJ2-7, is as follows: DAGVTQSPTHLIKTRGQQVTLRCSPKSGHDTVSWYQQALGQGPQFIFQYYEEEERQRGNFPDRFSGHQFPNYSSELNVNALLLGDSALYLCASRFGLAGGQYFGPGTRLTVT.

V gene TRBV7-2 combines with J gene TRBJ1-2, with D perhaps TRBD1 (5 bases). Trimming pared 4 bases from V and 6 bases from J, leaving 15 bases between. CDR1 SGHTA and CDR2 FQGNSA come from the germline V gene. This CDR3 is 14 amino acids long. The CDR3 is CASSWGVGADGYTF. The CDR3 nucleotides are TGTGCCAGCAGCTGGGGGGTCGGGGCTGATGGCTACACCTTC.

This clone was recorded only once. CDR3 bases: TGTGCCAGCAGCCCCGGACTTCTGTTCGGCGAGCAGTACTTC. Protein product: CASSPGLLFGEQYF. The chain has TRBV7-6 and TRBJ2-7; D is perhaps TRBD2 (5 bases). CDR1 and CDR2 from the germline V gene are SGHVS and FNYEAQ. This CDR3 has 14 amino acids. Trimming removed 5 bases at V and 6 bases at J, with 17 bases between.

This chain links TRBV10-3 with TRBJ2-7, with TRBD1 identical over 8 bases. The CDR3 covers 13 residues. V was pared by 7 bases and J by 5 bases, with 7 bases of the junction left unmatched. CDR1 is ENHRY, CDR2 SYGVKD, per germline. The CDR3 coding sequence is TGTGCCATCACGGGGAGACAGGGGAACGAGCAGTACTTC. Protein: CAITGRQGNEQYF.

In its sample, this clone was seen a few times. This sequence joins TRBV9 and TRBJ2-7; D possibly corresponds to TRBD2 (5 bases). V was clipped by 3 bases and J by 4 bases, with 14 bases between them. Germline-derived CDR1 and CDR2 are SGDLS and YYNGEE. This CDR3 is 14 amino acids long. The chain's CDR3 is CASSGYAGGYEQYF. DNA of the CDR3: TGTGCCAGCAGCGGCTATGCGGGCGGTTACGAGCAGTACTTC.

This CDR3 is CASRQSLNQPQHF. In DNA, the CDR3 is TGTGCCAGCAGACAGAGTCTCAATCAGCCCCAGCATTTT. The chain couples TRBV27 to TRBJ1-5; D not certain. The CDR3 sequence is 13 residues long. Germline CDR1 and CDR2: MNHEY and SMNVEV (reference sequence). Deletions cut 6 bases from V and 3 bases from J, with 9 bases between.

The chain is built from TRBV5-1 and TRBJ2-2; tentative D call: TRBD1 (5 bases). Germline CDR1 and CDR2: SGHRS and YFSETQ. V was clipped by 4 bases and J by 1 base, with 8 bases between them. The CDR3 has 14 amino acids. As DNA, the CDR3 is TGCGCCAGCAGCCCCACAGGGAACACCGGGGAGCTGTTTTTT. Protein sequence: CASSPTGNTGELFF.

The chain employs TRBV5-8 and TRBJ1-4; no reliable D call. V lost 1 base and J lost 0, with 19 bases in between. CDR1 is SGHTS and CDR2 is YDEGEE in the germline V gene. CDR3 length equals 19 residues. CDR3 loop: CASSLIRLGDPATNEKLFF. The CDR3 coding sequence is TGTGCCAGCAGCTTGATACGGCTAGGAGATCCGGCAACTAATGAAAAACTGTTTTTT.

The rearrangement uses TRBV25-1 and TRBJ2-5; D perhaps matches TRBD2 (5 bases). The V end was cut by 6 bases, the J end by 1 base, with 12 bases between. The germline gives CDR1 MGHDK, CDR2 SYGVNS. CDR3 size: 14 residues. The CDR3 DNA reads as TGTGCCAGCAGCGACCGGGAACGCCAAGAGACCCAGTACTTC. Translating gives CASSDRERQETQYF.

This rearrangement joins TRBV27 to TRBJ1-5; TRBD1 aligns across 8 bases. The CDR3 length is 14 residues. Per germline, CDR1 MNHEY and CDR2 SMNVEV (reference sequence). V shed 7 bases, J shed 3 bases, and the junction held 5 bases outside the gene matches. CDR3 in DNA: TGTGCCAGCAAACTACAGGGGGTCAATCAGCCCCAGCATTTT. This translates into CASKLQGVNQPQHF.

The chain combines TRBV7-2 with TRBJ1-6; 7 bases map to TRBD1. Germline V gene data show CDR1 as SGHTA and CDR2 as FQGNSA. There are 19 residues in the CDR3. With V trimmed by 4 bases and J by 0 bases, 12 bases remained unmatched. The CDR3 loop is CASSSRGGIGGSYNSPLHF. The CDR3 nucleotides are TGTGCCAGCAGCTCAAGAGGGGGCATCGGAGGCTCCTATAATTCACCCCTCCACTTT.

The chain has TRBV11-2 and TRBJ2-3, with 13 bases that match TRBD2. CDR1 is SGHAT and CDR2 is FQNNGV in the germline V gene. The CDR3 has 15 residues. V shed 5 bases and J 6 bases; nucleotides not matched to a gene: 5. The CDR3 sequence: CASSLLAGGRDTQYF. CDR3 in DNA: TGTGCCAGCAGCCTACTAGCGGGGGGGAGGGATACGCAGTATTTT. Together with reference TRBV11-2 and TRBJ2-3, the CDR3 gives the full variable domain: EAGVAQSPRYKIIEKRQSVAFWCNPISGHATLYWYQQILGQGPKLLIQFQNNGVVDDSQLPKDRFSAERLKGVDSTLKIQPAKLEDSAVYLCASSLLAGGRDTQYFGPGTRLTVL.

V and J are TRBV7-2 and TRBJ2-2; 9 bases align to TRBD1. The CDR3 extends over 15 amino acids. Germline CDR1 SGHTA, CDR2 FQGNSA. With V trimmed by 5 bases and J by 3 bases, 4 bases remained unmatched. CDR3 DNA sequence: TGTGCCAGCAGCCCGTGGACAGGGGACACCGGGGAGCTGTTTTTT. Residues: CASSPWTGDTGELFF.

The DNA of the CDR3 is TGTGCCAGCAGCACTGACAGTTACGCTGAAGCTTTCTTT. Amino acids: CASSTDSYAEAFF. The chain employs TRBV7-3 and TRBJ1-1, with D maybe TRBD1 (5 bases). The length of the CDR3 is 13 residues. The ends were cut back, 5 bases at V and 6 bases at J, with 13 bases in the middle. CDR1 and CDR2 (germline): SGHTA, FQGTGA. Complete variable domain (other parts from reference TRBV7-3 and TRBJ1-1): GAGVSQTPSNKVTEKGKYVELRCDPISGHTALYWYRQSLGQGPEFLIYFQGTGAADDSGLPNDRFFAVRPEGSVSTLKIQRTERGDSAVYLCASSTDSYAEAFFGQGTRLTVV.

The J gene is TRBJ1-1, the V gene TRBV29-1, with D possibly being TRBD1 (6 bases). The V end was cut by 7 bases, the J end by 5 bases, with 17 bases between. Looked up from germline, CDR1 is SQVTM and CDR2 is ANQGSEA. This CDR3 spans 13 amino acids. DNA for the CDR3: TGCAGCGCCGCTCAGGGGCGGGGGACTGAAGCTTTCTTT. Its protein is CSAAQGRGTEAFF.

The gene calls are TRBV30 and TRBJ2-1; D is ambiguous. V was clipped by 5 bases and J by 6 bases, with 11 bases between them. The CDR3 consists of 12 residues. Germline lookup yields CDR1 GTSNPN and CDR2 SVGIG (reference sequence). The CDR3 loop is CAWGFPGNEQFF. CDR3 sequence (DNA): TGTGCCTGGGGTTTCCCGGGCAATGAGCAGTTCTTC. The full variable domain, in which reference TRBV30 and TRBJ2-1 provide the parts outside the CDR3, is SQTIHQWPATLVQPVGSPLSLECTVEGTSNPNLYWYRQAAGRGLQLLFYSVGIGQISSEVPQNLSASRPQDRQFILSSKKLLLSDSGFYLCAWGFPGNEQFFGPGTRLTVL.

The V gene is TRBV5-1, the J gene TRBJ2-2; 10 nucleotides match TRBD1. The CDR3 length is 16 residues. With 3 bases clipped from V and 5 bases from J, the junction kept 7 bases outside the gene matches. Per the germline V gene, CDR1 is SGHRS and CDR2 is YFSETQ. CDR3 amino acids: CASSYRDRGKTGELFF. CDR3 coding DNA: TGCGCCAGCAGCTATCGGGACAGGGGAAAGACCGGGGAGCTGTTTTTT.

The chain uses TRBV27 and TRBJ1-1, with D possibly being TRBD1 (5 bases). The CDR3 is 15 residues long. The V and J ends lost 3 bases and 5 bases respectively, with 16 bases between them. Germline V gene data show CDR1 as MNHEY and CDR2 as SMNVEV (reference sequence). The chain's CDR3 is CASSFTQGLGTEAFF. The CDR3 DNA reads TGTGCCAGCAGTTTCACCCAGGGACTGGGTACTGAAGCTTTCTTT.

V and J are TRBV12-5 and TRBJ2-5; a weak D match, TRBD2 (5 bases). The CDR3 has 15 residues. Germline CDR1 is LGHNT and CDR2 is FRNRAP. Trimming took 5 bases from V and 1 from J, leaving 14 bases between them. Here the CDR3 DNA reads TGTGCTAGTGGTCCAGGAGTTCTAGCCCAAGAGACCCAGTACTTC. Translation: CASGPGVLAQETQYF.

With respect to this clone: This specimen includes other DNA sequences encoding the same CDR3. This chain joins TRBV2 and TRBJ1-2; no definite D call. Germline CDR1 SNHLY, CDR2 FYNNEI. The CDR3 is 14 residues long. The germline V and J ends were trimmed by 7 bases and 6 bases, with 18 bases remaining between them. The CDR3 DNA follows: TGTGCCAGCAATCGCGAACTACCATGGCATGGCTACACCTTC. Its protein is CASNRELPWHGYTF.

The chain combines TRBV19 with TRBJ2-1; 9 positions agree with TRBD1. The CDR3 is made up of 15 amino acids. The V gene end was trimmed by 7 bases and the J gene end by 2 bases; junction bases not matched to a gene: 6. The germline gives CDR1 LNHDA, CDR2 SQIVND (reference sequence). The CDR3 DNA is TGTGCCAGTAACCCGGGACAGGGCCCCTACAATGAGCAGTTCTTC. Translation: CASNPGQGPYNEQFF.

CDR3 bases: TGTGCCAGTAGTATAGAATTCCGAGAAAAGCATTTT. Translation: CASSIEFREKHF. This rearrangement joins TRBV19 to TRBJ1-5; no firm D call. Trimming removed 0 bases at V and 14 bases at J, with 11 bases between. CDR1 is LNHDA and CDR2 is SQIVND in the germline V gene (reference sequence). The CDR3 totals 12 residues.